This passage covers 14 T cell receptor beta chains from one sample sequenced in a study of T-cell reconstitution after alpha-beta-depleted transplantation in children. TCRbeta library preparation incorporated unique molecular identifiers. Each CDR3 protein is one row after TCRdb ran MiXCR on the PCR reads. The data contain fewer than 550,000 distinct CDR3 sequences, about 11% of them singletons. The source was PBMCs from the stem cell graft donor, collected from the stem cell graft. These receptors all stem from a human donor who donated a stem cell graft to a child with acute myeloid leukemia.

This clonotype has more than one count but fewer than ten. The junction departs from germline at one end; a sequencing error may be responsible. The chain couples TRBV7-2 to TRBJ2-3; 7 nucleotides align to TRBD2. This CDR3 region has 15 residues. Germline-derived CDR1 and CDR2 are SGHTA and FQGNSA. The CDR3: CASRTRGSGTDMQYF. CDR3 nucleotides: TGTGCCAGCCGGACTAGGGGAAGCGGCACAGATATGCAGTATTTT. The full variable domain, with the rest looked up from reference TRBV7-2 and TRBJ2-3, is GAGVSQSPSNKVTEKGKDVELRCDPISGHTALYWYRQSLGQGLEFLIYFQGNSAPDKSGLPSDRFSAERTGGSVSTLTIQRTQQEDSAVYLCASRTRGSGTDMQYFGPGTRLTVL.

This clonotype came up once. A much larger clone is a single base away; this may be a read error. The chain links TRBV20-1 to TRBJ2-4; D possibly corresponds to TRBD1 (7 bases). Germline V gene sequence: CDR1 DFQATT, CDR2 SNEGSKA (reference sequence). The CDR3 loop spans 13 amino acids. In nucleotides, the CDR3 is TGCAGTACAGGGGACTTAGCCAAAAACACTCAGTACTTC. This encodes CSTGDLAKNTQYF.

V is TRBV12-3 or TRBV12-4 and J is TRBJ1-1; D remains unclear. Trimming removed 2 bases from V and 2 bases from J, with 6 bases in between. The CDR3 runs to 13 residues. CDR3 bases: TGTGCCAGCAGTTTAAAAAAAAACACTGAAGCTTTCTTT. It translates to CASSLKKNTEAFF.

This clonotype was picked up a small number of times. The chain couples TRBV15 to TRBJ1-4; TRBD1 matches 7 bases. The CDR3 runs to 16 residues. Trimming removed 1 base from V and 4 bases from J; junction bases left unmatched: 6. Germline V gene data show CDR1 as LNHNV and CDR2 as YYDKDF (reference sequence). In DNA, the CDR3 is TGTGCCACCAGCAGAGGGAGGGGGCTGGATAATGAAAAACTGTTTTTT. This encodes CATSRGRGLDNEKLFF.

The V gene is TRBV18, the J gene TRBJ2-6; TRBD1 agrees at 7 bases. CDR3 length: 17 amino acids. J was trimmed by 4 bases and V by 1 base; bases with no gene match: 7. Germline CDR1 reads KGHSH; CDR2 reads LQKENI. The chain's CDR3 is CASSPRDSTGGANVLTF. CDR3 coding DNA: TGTGCCAGCTCACCACGGGACAGTACGGGCGGGGCCAACGTCCTGACTTTC.

This rearrangement joins TRBV12-3 or TRBV12-4 to TRBJ2-7, with TRBD2 matching 11 bases. V shed 5 bases and J 6 bases; nucleotides not matched to a gene: 3. This CDR3 has 13 amino acids. CDR3 DNA sequence: TGTGCCAGCAGTCTTGGGACTAGCGGCGAGCAGTACGTC. Encoded protein: CASSLGTSGEQYV.

This clonotype was observed a handful of times. V is TRBV27 and J is TRBJ2-1; D is unclear. The germline V and J ends were trimmed by 3 bases and 7 bases, with 13 bases remaining between them. CDR1 and CDR2 (germline): MNHEY, SMNVEV (reference sequence). CDR3 size: 14 residues. The CDR3 bases are TGTGCCAGCAGTTTGGGCCCCACTACTAATGAGCAGTTCTTC. Protein product: CASSLGPTTNEQFF.

The chain joins TRBV19 to TRBJ1-1; perhaps TRBD1 as D (6 bases). The CDR3 is made up of 13 amino acids. Trimming stripped 6 bases from V and 4 bases from J, with 12 bases between. The germline V gene encodes CDR1 LNHDA and CDR2 SQIVND (reference sequence). CDR3 residues: CASRALGGTEAFF. The CDR3 bases are TGTGCCAGTAGAGCCCTAGGGGGCACTGAAGCTTTCTTT.

This clonotype occurred a few times. V usage is TRBV6-2 or TRBV6-3 and J usage is TRBJ2-5; weak D call: TRBD1 (6 bases). The CDR3 is 12 amino acids. Germline CDR1 and CDR2: MNHEY and SVGEGT. The V gene lost 0 bases and the J gene lost 12 bases, with 11 bases spanning the gap. The CDR3: CASSYSGQWEYF. The CDR3 DNA is TGTGCCAGCAGTTACTCCGGACAGTGGGAGTACTTC.

This clonotype occurred a few times. V usage is TRBV6-1 and J usage is TRBJ2-3, with D maybe TRBD2 (6 bases). This CDR3 comprises 14 residues. Germline-derived CDR1 and CDR2 are MNHNS and SASEGT. Trimming took off 11 bases at V and 0 bases at J, with 15 bases between the two ends. The CDR3 loop is CAVGVAASTDTQYF. The DNA of the CDR3 is TGTGCCGTAGGGGTAGCGGCAAGCACAGATACGCAGTATTTT.

This clonotype was detected only a few times. This chain uses TRBV7-2 with TRBJ1-4; 7 positions match TRBD1. The ends lost 1 base at V and 5 bases at J; junction bases unmatched: 7. From germline, CDR1 is SGHTA and CDR2 FQGNSA. The CDR3 is 16 amino acids. The CDR3 sequence: CASSLVQGIANEKLFF. In DNA form, the CDR3 reads TGTGCCAGCAGCTTAGTACAGGGGATTGCGAATGAAAAACTGTTTTTT. Together with reference TRBV7-2 and TRBJ1-4, the CDR3 gives the full variable domain: GAGVSQSPSNKVTEKGKDVELRCDPISGHTALYWYRQSLGQGLEFLIYFQGNSAPDKSGLPSDRFSAERTGGSVSTLTIQRTQQEDSAVYLCASSLVQGIANEKLFFGSGTQLSVL.

This clonotype was recorded a few times. This chain uses TRBV4-1 with TRBJ2-2; D is undetermined. V was shortened by 7 bases and J by 6 bases, with 9 bases between the two germline ends. The CDR3 runs to 12 residues. The V gene's germline CDR1 is MGHRA and CDR2 YSYEKL. CDR3 DNA sequence: TGCGCCAGCACCCCTGGGCCCGGGGAGCTGTTTTTT. Its translation: CASTPGPGELFF.

The rearrangement uses TRBV20-1 and TRBJ1-1, with 9 bases matching TRBD1. Germline CDR1 reads DFQATT; CDR2 reads SNEGSKA (reference sequence). Trimming removed 4 bases from V and 2 bases from J; junction bases left unmatched: 5. The CDR3 runs to 14 residues. CDR3 region: CSAKGDRVNTEAFF. CDR3 DNA: TGCAGTGCTAAGGGGGACAGGGTCAACACTGAAGCTTTCTTT.

This clonotype was counted only a few times. The chain recombines TRBV12-3 or TRBV12-4 with TRBJ1-2; D is unresolved. The CDR3 has 12 amino acids. The V and J ends lost 6 bases and 10 bases respectively, with 15 bases between them. DNA for the CDR3: TGTGCCAGCAGCTTAAACCCGTACCACTACACCTTC. Translated: CASSLNPYHYTF.